Listed below are T cell receptor beta chains from one sample, sequenced in a study of cytomegalovirus exposure and HLA in healthy donors. Sequencing used immunoSEQ multiplex PCR; TCRdb keeps in-frame clones, though not all of them. In the table there are under 150,000 clones, approximately 72% of which are singletons. The sample comprised PBMCs. These receptors all come from a human donor in good health. Each CDR3 is given with its conserved first and last residue. The D gene is left open where the match is weak. Only part of the rows carry a size: once, few, many, or a class if the clone is expanded.

j_call	v_call	d_call	clone_size	cdr3_nt	cdr3_aa
TRBJ2-2	TRBV7-2	.	.	TGTGCCGGCAGCTTAGAACTCGGGGAGCTGTTTTTT	CAGSLELGELFF
TRBJ2-3	TRBV28	.	.	TGTGCCAGCAGCCCGGGAACCATGTCAGATACGCAGTATTTT	CASSPGTMSDTQYF
TRBJ1-3	TRBV30	.	.	TGTGCCTGGACTCAGGGGAGCTCTGGAAACACCATATATTTT	CAWTQGSSGNTIYF
TRBJ1-4	TRBV29-1	.	few	TGCAGCGTTGTAGGTGGGACAACAAATGAAAAACTGTTTTTT	CSVVGGTTNEKLFF
TRBJ2-1	TRBV27	.	.	TGTGCCAGCAGTTTGTTACAGGACCACTACAATGAGCAGTTCTTC	CASSLLQDHYNEQFF
TRBJ1-2	TRBV6-6	TRBD1	.	TGTGCCAGCAGTAAAGGGACAGGGAGCTATGGCTACACCTTC	CASSKGTGSYGYTF
TRBJ2-2	TRBV4-3	.	.	TGCGCCAGCAGCCAAGATCTCGTAGGAGGGACCGGGGAGCTGTTTTTT	CASSQDLVGGTGELFF
TRBJ2-2	TRBV7-7	.	.	TGTGCCAGCAGCTTTTTGGCTAGCGCCGGGGAGCTGTTTTTT	CASSFLASAGELFF
TRBJ1-2	TRBV29-1	.	few	TGCAGCGTTGAGGCGGGGGGCGGCCCAAATGGCTACACCTTC	CSVEAGGGPNGYTF
TRBJ2-1	TRBV7-9	.	.	TGTTCCAGCAGCTTCGGCTACAATGAGCAGTTCTTC	CSSSFGYNEQFF
TRBJ1-5	TRBV6-1	TRBD1	.	TGTGCCAGCAGTGCACAGGGGGCGAGACAGCCCCAGCATTTT	CASSAQGARQPQHF
TRBJ1-5	TRBV28	TRBD1	.	TGTGCCAGCAGTCTCCCAGGGGGTGGCAATCAGCCCCAGCATTTT	CASSLPGGGNQPQHF
TRBJ1-2	TRBV7-2	.	.	TGTGCCAGCAAGGAGACCCCTGGCTACACCTTC	CASKETPGYTF
TRBJ1-6	TRBV7-2	.	.	TGTGCCAGCAGCTCGGGACTGGGGTCACCCCTCCACTTT	CASSSGLGSPLHF
TRBJ2-1	TRBV7-2	.	once	TGTGCCAGCAGCCCGAAGTCAGGGTACAATGAGCAGTTCTTC	CASSPKSGYNEQFF
TRBJ1-2	TRBV5-1	.	once	TGCGCCAGCAGCGTTGGGGCGGAAGGCTACACCTTC	CASSVGAEGYTF
TRBJ2-7	TRBV28	.	.	TGTGCCAGCAGTTTCGTTTTCTCCCTCATCACAGACGAGCAGTACTTC	CASSFVFSLITDEQYF
TRBJ2-3	TRBV28	TRBD2	.	TGTGCCAGCAGTCCTAGCGGGAGAGTAGTAGATACGCAGTATTTT	CASSPSGRVVDTQYF
TRBJ2-7	TRBV21-1	.	.	TGTGCCAGCAGCAAAGGTCGGGGACAGGGATGTTACGAGCAGTACTTC	CASSKGRGQGCYEQYF
TRBJ2-5	TRBV4-1	TRBD2	.	TGCGCCAGCAGCCAAGCAGCGGGGGGGCGGAAAGAGCAGTACTTC	CASSQAAGGRKEQYF
TRBJ1-2	TRBV11-2	.	.	TGTGCCAGCAGCTTCAGGGCAGGGGCCCATGGCTACACCTTC	CASSFRAGAHGYTF
TRBJ1-3	TRBV9	.	.	TGTGCCAGCAGCGTAGGCGGAGCTGGAAACACCATATATTTT	CASSVGGAGNTIYF
TRBJ1-2	TRBV28	.	few	TGTGCCAGCAGGGTCGCACTCTCTGGCTACACCTTC	CASRVALSGYTF
TRBJ2-1	TRBV6-1	TRBD2	few	TGTGCCAGCACCGAGCGGGGGGGCTATGAGCAGTTCTTC	CASTERGGYEQFF
TRBJ2-2	TRBV10-3	TRBD2	.	TGTGCCATCAGTGAGTCCGGGCGGGGGGTCACCGGGGAGCTGTTTTTT	CAISESGRGVTGELFF
TRBJ2-1	TRBV14	TRBD2	.	TGTGCCAGCAGCCAAGATTGGGGGACTAGCGGGGTTCAGTTCTTC	CASSQDWGTSGVQFF
TRBJ1-2	TRBV19	TRBD1	.	TGTGCCAGTAGTATAGACGAAAGGGGGCTACGGGTTTATGGCTACACCTTC	CASSIDERGLRVYGYTF
TRBJ2-7	TRBV10-3	.	.	TGTGCCATTAAGGAGGGTTACGAGCAGTACTTC	CAIKEGYEQYF
TRBJ1-2	TRBV29-1	.	few	TGCAGCGTTGTGTCCAGTAACTATGGCTACACCTTC	CSVVSSNYGYTF
TRBJ1-1	TRBV19	.	once	TGTGCCAGTAATATAGGGTGGAGGAACACTGAAGCTTTCTTT	CASNIGWRNTEAFF